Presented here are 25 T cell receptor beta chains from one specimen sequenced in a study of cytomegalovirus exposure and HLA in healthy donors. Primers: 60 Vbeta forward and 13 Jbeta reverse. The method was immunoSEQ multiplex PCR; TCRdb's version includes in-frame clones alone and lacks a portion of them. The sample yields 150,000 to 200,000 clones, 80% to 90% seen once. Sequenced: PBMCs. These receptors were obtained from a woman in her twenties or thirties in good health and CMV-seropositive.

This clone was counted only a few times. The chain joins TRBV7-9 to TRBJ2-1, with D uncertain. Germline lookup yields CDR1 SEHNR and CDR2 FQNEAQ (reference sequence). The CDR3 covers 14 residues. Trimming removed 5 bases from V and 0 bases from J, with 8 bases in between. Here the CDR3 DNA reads TGTGCCAGCAGCGCAACCAGCTCCTACAATGAGCAGTTCTTC. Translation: CASSATSSYNEQFF. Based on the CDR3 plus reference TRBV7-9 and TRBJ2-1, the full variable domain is DTGVSQNPRHKITKRGQNVTFRCDPISEHNRLYWYRQTLGQGPEFLTYFQNEAQLEKSRLLSDRFSAERPKGSFSTLEIQRTEQGDSAMYLCASSATSSYNEQFFGPGTRLTVL.

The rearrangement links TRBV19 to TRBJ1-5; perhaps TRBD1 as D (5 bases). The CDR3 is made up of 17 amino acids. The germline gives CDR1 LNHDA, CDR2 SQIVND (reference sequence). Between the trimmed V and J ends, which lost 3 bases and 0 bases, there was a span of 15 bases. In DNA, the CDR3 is TGTGCCAGTAGTATCCCGTCCGACAGCCATAGCAATCAGCCCCAGCATTTT. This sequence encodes CASSIPSDSHSNQPQHF.

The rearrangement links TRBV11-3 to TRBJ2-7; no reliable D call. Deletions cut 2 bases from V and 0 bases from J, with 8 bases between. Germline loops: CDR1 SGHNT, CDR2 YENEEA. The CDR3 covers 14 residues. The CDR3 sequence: CASSLKHNSYEQYF. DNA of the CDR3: TGTGCCAGCAGCTTAAAGCATAACTCCTACGAGCAGTACTTC. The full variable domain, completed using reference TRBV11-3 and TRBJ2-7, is EAGVVQSPRYKIIEKKQPVAFWCNPISGHNTLYWYLQNLGQGPELLIRYENEEAVDDSQLPKDRFSAERLKGVDSTLKIQPAELGDSAVYLCASSLKHNSYEQYFGPGTRLTVT.

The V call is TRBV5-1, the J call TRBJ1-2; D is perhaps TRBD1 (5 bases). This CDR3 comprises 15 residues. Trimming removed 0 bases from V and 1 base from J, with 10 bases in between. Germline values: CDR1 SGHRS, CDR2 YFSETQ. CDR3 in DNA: TGCGCCAGCAGCTTGGGAGCGGGGGGTAACTATGGCTACACCTTC. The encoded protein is CASSLGAGGNYGYTF.

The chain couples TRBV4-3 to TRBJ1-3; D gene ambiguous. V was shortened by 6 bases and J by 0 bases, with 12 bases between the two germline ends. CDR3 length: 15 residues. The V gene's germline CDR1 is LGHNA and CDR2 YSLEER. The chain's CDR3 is CASRTGAVSGNTIYF. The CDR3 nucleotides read TGCGCCAGCAGGACTGGTGCCGTCTCTGGAAACACCATATATTTT.

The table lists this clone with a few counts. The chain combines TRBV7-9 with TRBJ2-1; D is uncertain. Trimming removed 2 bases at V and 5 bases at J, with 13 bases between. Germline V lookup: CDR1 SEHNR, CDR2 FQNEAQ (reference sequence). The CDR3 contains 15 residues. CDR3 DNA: TGTGCCAGCAGCTTAATTGATAAGCGAGACAATGAGCAGTTCTTC. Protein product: CASSLIDKRDNEQFF. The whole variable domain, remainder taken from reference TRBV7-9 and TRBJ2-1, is DTGVSQNPRHKITKRGQNVTFRCDPISEHNRLYWYRQTLGQGPEFLTYFQNEAQLEKSRLLSDRFSAERPKGSFSTLEIQRTEQGDSAMYLCASSLIDKRDNEQFFGPGTRLTVL.

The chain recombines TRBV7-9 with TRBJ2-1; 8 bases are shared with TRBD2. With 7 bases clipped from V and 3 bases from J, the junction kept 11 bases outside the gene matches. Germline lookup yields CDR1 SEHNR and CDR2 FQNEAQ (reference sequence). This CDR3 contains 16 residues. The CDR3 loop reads CASNPRGLAGYNEQFF. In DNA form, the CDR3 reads TGTGCCAGCAACCCCCGAGGCCTAGCGGGCTACAATGAGCAGTTCTTC. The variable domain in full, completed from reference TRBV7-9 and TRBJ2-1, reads DTGVSQNPRHKITKRGQNVTFRCDPISEHNRLYWYRQTLGQGPEFLTYFQNEAQLEKSRLLSDRFSAERPKGSFSTLEIQRTEQGDSAMYLCASNPRGLAGYNEQFFGPGTRLTVL.

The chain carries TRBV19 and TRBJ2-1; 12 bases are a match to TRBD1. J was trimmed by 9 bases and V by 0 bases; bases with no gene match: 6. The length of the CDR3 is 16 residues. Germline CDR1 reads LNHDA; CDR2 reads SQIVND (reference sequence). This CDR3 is CASSIDRGQGAREQFF. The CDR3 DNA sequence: TGTGCCAGTAGTATAGATAGGGGACAGGGGGCACGTGAGCAGTTCTTC.

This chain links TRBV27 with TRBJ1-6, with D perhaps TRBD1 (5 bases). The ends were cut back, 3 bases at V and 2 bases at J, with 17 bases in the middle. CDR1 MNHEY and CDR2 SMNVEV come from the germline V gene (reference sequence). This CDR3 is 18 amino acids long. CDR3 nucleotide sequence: TGTGCCAGCAGTTTGCACTCAAGGGGATTCCCCTATAATTCACCCCTCCACTTT. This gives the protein CASSLHSRGFPYNSPLHF.

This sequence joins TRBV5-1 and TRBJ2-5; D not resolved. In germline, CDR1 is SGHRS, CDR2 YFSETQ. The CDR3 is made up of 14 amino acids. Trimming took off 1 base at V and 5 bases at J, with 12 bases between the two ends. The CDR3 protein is CASSLQTHRETQYF. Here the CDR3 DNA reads TGCGCCAGCAGCTTGCAAACTCACCGGGAGACCCAGTACTTC. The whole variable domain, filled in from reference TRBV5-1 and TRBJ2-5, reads KAGVTQTPRYLIKTRGQQVTLSCSPISGHRSVSWYQQTPGQGLQFLFEYFSETQRNKGNFPGRFSGRQFSNSRSEMNVSTLELGDSALYLCASSLQTHRETQYFGPGTRLLVL.

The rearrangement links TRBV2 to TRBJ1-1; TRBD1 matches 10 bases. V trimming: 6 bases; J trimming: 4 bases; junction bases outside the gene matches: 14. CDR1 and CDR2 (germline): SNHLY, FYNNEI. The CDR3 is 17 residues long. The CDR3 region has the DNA TGTGCCAGCAGAAGGACAGGGGGTTCCCTAAGGGGCACTGAAGCTTTCTTT. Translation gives CASRRTGGSLRGTEAFF.

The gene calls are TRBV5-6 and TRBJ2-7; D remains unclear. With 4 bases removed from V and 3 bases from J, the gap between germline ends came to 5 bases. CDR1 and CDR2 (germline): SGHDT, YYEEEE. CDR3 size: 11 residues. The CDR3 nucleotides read TGTGCCAGCAGCCTTTACTACGAGCAGTACTTC. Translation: CASSLYYEQYF.

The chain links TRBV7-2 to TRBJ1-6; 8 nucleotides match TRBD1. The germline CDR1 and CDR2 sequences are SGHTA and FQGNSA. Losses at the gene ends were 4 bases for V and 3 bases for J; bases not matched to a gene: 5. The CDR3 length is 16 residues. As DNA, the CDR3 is TGTGCCAGCAGCTCAGGGGGCGTTATCTATAATTCACCCCTCCACTTT. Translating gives CASSSGGVIYNSPLHF.

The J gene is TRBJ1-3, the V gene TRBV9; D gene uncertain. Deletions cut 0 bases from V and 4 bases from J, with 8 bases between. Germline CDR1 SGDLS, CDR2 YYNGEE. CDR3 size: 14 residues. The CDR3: CASSVGGYGNTIYF. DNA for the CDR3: TGTGCCAGCAGCGTAGGAGGGTACGGAAACACCATATATTTT.

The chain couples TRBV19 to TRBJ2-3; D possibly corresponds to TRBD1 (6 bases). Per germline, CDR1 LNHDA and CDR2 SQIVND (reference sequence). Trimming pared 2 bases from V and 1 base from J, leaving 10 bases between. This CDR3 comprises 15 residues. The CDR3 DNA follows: TGTGCCAGTAGTATAACAGGGTCCCGCACAGATACGCAGTATTTT. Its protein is CASSITGSRTDTQYF.

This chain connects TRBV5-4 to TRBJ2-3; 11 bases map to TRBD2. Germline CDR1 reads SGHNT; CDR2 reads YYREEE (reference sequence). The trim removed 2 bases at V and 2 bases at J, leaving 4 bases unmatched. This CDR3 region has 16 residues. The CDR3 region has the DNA TGTGCCAGCAGCTTCAAGACTAGCGGGGACACAGATACGCAGTATTTT. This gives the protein CASSFKTSGDTDTQYF.

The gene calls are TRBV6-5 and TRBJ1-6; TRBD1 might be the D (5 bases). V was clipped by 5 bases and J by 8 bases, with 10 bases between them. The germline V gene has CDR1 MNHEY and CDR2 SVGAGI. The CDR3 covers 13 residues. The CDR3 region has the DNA TGTGCCAGCAGTCCCTTAGGGGATTCACCCCTCCACTTT. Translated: CASSPLGDSPLHF.

CDR3 coding DNA: TGTGCCAGCAGTCCCCCGGCCTACAATGAGCAGTTCTTC. This sequence encodes CASSPPAYNEQFF. The J gene is TRBJ2-1, the V gene TRBV6-6; no clear D gene. Per the germline V gene, CDR1 is MNHNY and CDR2 is SVGAGI (reference sequence). The CDR3 is made up of 13 amino acids. With 5 bases removed from V and 2 bases from J, the gap between germline ends came to 7 bases.

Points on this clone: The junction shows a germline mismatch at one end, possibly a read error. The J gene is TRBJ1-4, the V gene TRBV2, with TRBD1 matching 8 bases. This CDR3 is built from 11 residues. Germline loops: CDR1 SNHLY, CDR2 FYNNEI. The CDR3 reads CASSPGGTGVF. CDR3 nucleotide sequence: TGTGCCAGCAGTCCCGGGGGGACAGGAGTTTTT.

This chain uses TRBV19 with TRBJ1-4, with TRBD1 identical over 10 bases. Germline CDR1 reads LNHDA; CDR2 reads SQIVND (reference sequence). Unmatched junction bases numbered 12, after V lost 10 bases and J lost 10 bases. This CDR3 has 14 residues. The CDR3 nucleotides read TGTGCCACGGGGACAGGGGCGTGGGTAAGAAAACTGTTTTTT. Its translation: CATGTGAWVRKLFF. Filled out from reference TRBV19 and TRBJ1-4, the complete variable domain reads DGGITQSPKYLFRKEGQNVTLSCEQNLNHDAMYWYRQDPGQGLRLIYYSQIVNDFQKGDIAEGYSVSREKKESFPLTVTSAQKNPTAFYLCATGTGAWVRKLFFGSGTQLSVL.

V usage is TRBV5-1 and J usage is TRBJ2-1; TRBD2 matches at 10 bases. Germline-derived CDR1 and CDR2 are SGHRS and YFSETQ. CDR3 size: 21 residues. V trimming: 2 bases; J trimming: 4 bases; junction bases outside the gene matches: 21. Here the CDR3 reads CASSFRRQERFSGGMYNEQFF. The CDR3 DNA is TGCGCCAGCAGCTTTAGGAGGCAGGAACGGTTTAGCGGGGGGATGTACAATGAGCAGTTCTTC.

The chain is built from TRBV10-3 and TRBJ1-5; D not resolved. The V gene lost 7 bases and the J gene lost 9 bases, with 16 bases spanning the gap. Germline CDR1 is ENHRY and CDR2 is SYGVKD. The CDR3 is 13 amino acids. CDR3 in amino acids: CAITGEPEGPQHF. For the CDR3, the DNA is TGTGCCATCACGGGCGAGCCGGAGGGGCCCCAGCATTTT.

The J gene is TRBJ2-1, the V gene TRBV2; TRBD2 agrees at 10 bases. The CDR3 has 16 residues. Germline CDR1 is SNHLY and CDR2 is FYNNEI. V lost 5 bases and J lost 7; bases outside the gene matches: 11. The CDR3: CASSPHLAGAWNEQFF. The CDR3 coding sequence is TGTGCCAGCAGTCCACATCTAGCGGGGGCGTGGAATGAGCAGTTCTTC. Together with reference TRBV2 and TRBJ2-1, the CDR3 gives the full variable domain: EPEVTQTPSHQVTQMGQEVILRCVPISNHLYFYWYRQILGQKVEFLVSFYNNEISEKSEIFDDQFSVERPDGSNFTLKIRSTKLEDSAMYFCASSPHLAGAWNEQFFGPGTRLTVL.

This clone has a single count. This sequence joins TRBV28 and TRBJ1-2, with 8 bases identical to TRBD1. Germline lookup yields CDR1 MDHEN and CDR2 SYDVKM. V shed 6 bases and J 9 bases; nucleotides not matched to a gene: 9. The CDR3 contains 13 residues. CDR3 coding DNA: TGTGCCAGCAGGAGGGGACAGGACGGGAGCTACACCTTC. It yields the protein CASRRGQDGSYTF.

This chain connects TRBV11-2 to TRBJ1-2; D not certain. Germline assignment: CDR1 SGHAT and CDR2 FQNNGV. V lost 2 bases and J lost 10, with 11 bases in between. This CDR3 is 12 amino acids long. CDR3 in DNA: TGTGCCAGCAGCTTAAACGGGGATGCCTACACCTTC. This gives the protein CASSLNGDAYTF.